This T cell receptor beta chain was sequenced in a study of cytomegalovirus exposure and HLA in healthy donors. The CDR3 is made up of 13 amino acids. J was trimmed by 11 bases and V by 2 bases; bases with no gene match: 8. Germline CDR1 and CDR2: MNHEY and SVGAGI. The PCR was carried out with 60 Vbeta primers and 13 Jbeta primers. Here immunoSEQ multiplex PCR was the method, and the copy in TCRdb shows in-frame clones only, minus some. Altogether about 210,000 clones are present, over 80% being singletons, with the ten largest covering roughly 10%. The source of this sequence is a woman aged 45-65 years in good health and CMV-seropositive. This chain connects TRBV6-5 to TRBJ1-1, with 7 positions matching TRBD1. The specimen sequenced was PBMCs. CDR3 DNA sequence: TGTGCCAGCAGTTACCGGACAGGCAACAGGGCTTTCTTT. This sequence encodes CASSYRTGNRAFF.